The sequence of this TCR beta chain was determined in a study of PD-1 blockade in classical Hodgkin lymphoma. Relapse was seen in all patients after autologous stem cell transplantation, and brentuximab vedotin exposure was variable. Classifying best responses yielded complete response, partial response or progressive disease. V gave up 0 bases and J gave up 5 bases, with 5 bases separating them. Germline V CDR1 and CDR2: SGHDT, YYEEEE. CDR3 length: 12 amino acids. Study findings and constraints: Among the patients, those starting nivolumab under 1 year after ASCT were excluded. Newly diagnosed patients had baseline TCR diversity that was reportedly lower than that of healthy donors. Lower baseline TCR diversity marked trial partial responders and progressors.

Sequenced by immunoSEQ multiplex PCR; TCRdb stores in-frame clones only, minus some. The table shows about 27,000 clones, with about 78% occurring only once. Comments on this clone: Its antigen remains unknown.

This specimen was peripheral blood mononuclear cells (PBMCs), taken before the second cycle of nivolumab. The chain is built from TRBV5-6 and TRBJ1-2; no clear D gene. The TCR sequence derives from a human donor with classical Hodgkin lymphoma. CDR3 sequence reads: CASSLVGYGYTF. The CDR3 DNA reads TGTGCCAGCAGCTTGGTAGGGTATGGCTACACCTTC.